A single sample gave rise to the 8 T cell receptor beta chains below, sequenced in a study of cytomegalovirus exposure and HLA in healthy donors. The method was immunoSEQ multiplex PCR; TCRdb's version includes in-frame clones alone and lacks a portion of them. Here the sample spans 220,000 or so clones, around 80% being singletons. Sequences were obtained from PBMCs. The receptors were gathered from a woman in her 30s in good health and CMV-seropositive.

The chain uses TRBV18 and TRBJ1-2; a possible D gene is TRBD1 (6 bases). The CDR3 has 16 amino acids. The V gene lost 2 bases and the J gene lost 0 bases, with 13 bases spanning the gap. CDR1 and CDR2 (germline): KGHSH, LQKENI. The CDR3 nucleotides are TGTGCCAGCTCACCAAGAGCGGACAGAGCTAACTATGGCTACACCTTC. Translating it yields CASSPRADRANYGYTF.

CDR3 amino acids: CASSRTTSAYSYNEQFF. The CDR3 region has the DNA TGTGCCAGCAGTCGGACGACTAGCGCCTACTCCTACAATGAGCAGTTCTTC. The V call is TRBV27, the J call TRBJ2-1; TRBD2 matches 8 bases. With 5 bases clipped from V and 0 bases from J, the junction kept 9 bases outside the gene matches. Germline V gene sequence: CDR1 MNHEY, CDR2 SMNVEV (reference sequence). This CDR3 region has 17 residues.

J is TRBJ1-1 and V is TRBV4-2, with D uncertain. This CDR3 has 15 residues. Per germline, CDR1 LGHNA and CDR2 YNFKEQ. V lost 0 bases and J lost 3, with 11 bases in between. The CDR3 sequence: CASSQELRAYTEAFF. The CDR3 region has the DNA TGTGCCAGCAGCCAAGAGTTGCGGGCGTACACTGAAGCTTTCTTT.

This chain links TRBV27 with TRBJ2-4; TRBD2 agrees at 8 bases. Germline assignment: CDR1 MNHEY and CDR2 SMNVEV (reference sequence). This CDR3 contains 16 residues. The J segment lost 0 bases and the V segment lost 3 bases, leaving 4 bases of the junction unmatched. The CDR3 protein is CASSFFSGVAKNIQYF. The CDR3 DNA is TGTGCCAGCAGTTTTTTTAGCGGGGTAGCCAAAAACATTCAGTACTTC.

This chain joins TRBV6-5 and TRBJ2-7; 12 positions agree with TRBD2. Germline V gene data show CDR1 as MNHEY and CDR2 as SVGAGI. This CDR3 has 15 residues. Losses at the gene ends were 5 bases for V and 5 bases for J; bases not matched to a gene: 7. The DNA for the CDR3 is TGTGCCAGCAGTACCCCTAGCGGGAGGGACGACGAGCAGTACTTC. Residues: CASSTPSGRDDEQYF.

The chain joins TRBV6-1 to TRBJ1-5, with D unresolved. V was trimmed by 4 bases and J by 7 bases, leaving 14 bases between them. The CDR3 loop spans 14 amino acids. The V gene's germline CDR1 is MNHNS and CDR2 SASEGT. Here the CDR3 reads CASSGRGSRQPQHF. The CDR3 DNA sequence: TGTGCCAGCAGTGGTAGAGGGTCCCGACAGCCCCAGCATTTT.

The V gene is TRBV6-5, the J gene TRBJ1-1; D gene uncertain. Germline V gene data show CDR1 as MNHEY and CDR2 as SVGAGI. This CDR3 is 16 amino acids long. V was trimmed by 0 bases and J by 1 base, leaving 12 bases between them. CDR3 DNA: TGTGCCAGCAGTTACTCGACTCTCCAAGGGAACACTGAAGCTTTCTTT. Translating gives CASSYSTLQGNTEAFF.

The chain carries TRBV29-1 and TRBJ2-2, with D perhaps matching TRBD2 (5 bases). The germline V and J ends were trimmed by 7 bases and 1 base, with 10 bases remaining between them. Germline lookup yields CDR1 SQVTM and CDR2 ANQGSEA. There are 13 residues in the CDR3. The CDR3 nucleotides read TGCAGCGCTCCTCGGGAGAACACCGGGGAGCTGTTTTTT. The encoded protein is CSAPRENTGELFF.